These 28 T cell receptor beta chains were sequenced from one sample in a study of blood T cells in healthy people across ages. With a J-beta primer mix and a sample-barcoded 5' primer, a second PCR ran about 7 to 11 cycles. TCRdb ran MiXCR on the 5' RACE reads and lists one entry per CDR3 protein. The table has 1,500,000 or so distinct CDR3 sequences, approximately 60% seen once. The sample was blood. The receptors come from a man aged 18 to 30 in good health.

This clonotype was recorded a few times. The chain has TRBV12-3 or TRBV12-4 and TRBJ1-5; D is ambiguous. Trimming shortened V by 3 bases and J by 0 bases, and 9 bases separated the two germline ends. The CDR3 has 15 residues. The CDR3 reads CASSLSGVSNQPQHF. CDR3 in DNA: TGTGCCAGCAGTTTGAGTGGGGTTAGCAATCAGCCCCAGCATTTT.

This clonotype was recorded only once. The V gene is TRBV10-3, the J gene TRBJ2-1; 8 nucleotides align to TRBD2. This CDR3 contains 14 residues. With 3 bases clipped from V and 8 bases from J, the junction kept 6 bases outside the gene matches. The germline gives CDR1 ENHRY, CDR2 SYGVKD. The CDR3 DNA sequence: TGTGCCATCAGTGACCCGGGACTAGGAGATGAGCAGTTCTTC. Translating it yields CAISDPGLGDEQFF.

The rearrangement joins TRBV20-1 to TRBJ2-1; possibly TRBD1 or TRBD2 for D (5 bases each). This CDR3 contains 12 residues. V lost 5 bases and J lost 5, with 10 bases in between. The germline CDR1 and CDR2 sequences are DFQATT and SNEGSKA (reference sequence). The CDR3 sequence is CSAGADNNEQFF. The CDR3 DNA reads as TGCAGTGCTGGAGCGGACAACAATGAGCAGTTCTTC.

This rearrangement joins TRBV11-1 to TRBJ2-1; D is undetermined. V lost 5 bases and J 6 bases, leaving 20 bases between the germline ends. CDR3 length: 16 residues. Germline CDR1 is SGHAT and CDR2 is FQDESV (reference sequence). DNA for the CDR3: TGTGCCAGCAGCCGCCGCTTAGACCCACTTCCCAATGAGCAGTTCTTC. This sequence encodes CASSRRLDPLPNEQFF. Full variable domain (rest looked up from reference TRBV11-1 and TRBJ2-1): EAEVAQSPRYKITEKSQAVAFWCDPISGHATLYWYRQILGQGPELLVQFQDESVVDDSQLPKDRFSAERLKGVDSTLKIQPAELGDSAMYLCASSRRLDPLPNEQFFGPGTRLTVL.

V and J are TRBV6-5 and TRBJ2-5, with TRBD2 identical over 7 bases. TRBJ2-7 matches the DNA end more closely, so the J call is doubtful. The CDR3 covers 16 residues. CDR1 is MNHEY and CDR2 is SVGAGI in the germline V gene. CDR3 loop: CASSTTGGPTSYEQYF. CDR3 nucleotides: TGTGCCAGCAGCACAACGGGGGGACCTACCTCCTACGAGCAGTACTTC.

The chain has TRBV4-2 and TRBJ2-7, with D tentatively TRBD2 (5 bases). The germline V and J ends were trimmed by 0 bases and 5 bases, with 8 bases remaining between them. The V gene's germline CDR1 is LGHNA and CDR2 YNFKEQ. CDR3 length: 13 amino acids. The DNA of the CDR3 is TGTGCCAGCAGCCAAGATAGAGGGAACGAGCAGTACTTC. Translated, it gives CASSQDRGNEQYF.

The chain is built from TRBV6-1 and TRBJ2-5; TRBD2 agrees at 14 bases. Per germline, CDR1 MNHNS and CDR2 SASEGT. With 6 bases clipped from V and 1 base from J, the junction kept 10 bases outside the gene matches. The CDR3 has 18 residues. CDR3 nucleotide sequence: TGTGCCAGCAGAAAGGGACTAGCGGGGGCGCACATCCAAGAGACCCAGTACTTC. Encoded protein: CASRKGLAGAHIQETQYF.

The sample holds a few counts of this clonotype. The chain carries TRBV15 and TRBJ1-2; D unclear. V was cut by 7 bases and J by 2 bases, with 14 bases left in between. The V gene's germline CDR1 is LNHNV and CDR2 YYDKDF (reference sequence). The CDR3 is 14 residues long. The CDR3 sequence: CATTQLGLNYGYTF. Written as DNA, the CDR3 is TGTGCCACCACCCAGCTAGGGCTGAACTATGGCTACACCTTC.

The CDR3 nucleotides read TGTGCCAGCAGCCAGGGACTAGCGGGATTTGAAGATACGCAGTATTTT. This codes for CASSQGLAGFEDTQYF. The chain carries TRBV11-2 and TRBJ2-3, with TRBD2 identical over 13 bases. Unmatched junction bases numbered 7, after V lost 5 bases and J lost 5 bases. The CDR3 length is 16 residues. Looked up from germline, CDR1 is SGHAT and CDR2 is FQNNGV.

This clonotype has just a few counts. This chain joins TRBV20-1 and TRBJ2-7, with 11 bases fitting TRBD2. Trimming removed 3 bases from V and 4 bases from J; junction bases left unmatched: 11. The CDR3 has 16 residues. Per the germline V gene, CDR1 is DFQATT and CDR2 is SNEGSKA (reference sequence). The CDR3 sequence is CSASTELAGEGYEQYF. The DNA for the CDR3 is TGCAGTGCTAGCACCGAACTAGCGGGAGAAGGTTACGAGCAGTACTTC.

This clonotype was picked up a small number of times. This chain uses TRBV6-1 with TRBJ2-7; 8 bases fit TRBD1. This CDR3 spans 14 amino acids. Germline lookup yields CDR1 MNHNS and CDR2 SASEGT. V shed 7 bases and J 2 bases; nucleotides not matched to a gene: 7. The CDR3 here is CASTLGQGPYEQYF. For the CDR3, the DNA is TGTGCCAGCACCTTAGGACAGGGTCCCTACGAGCAGTACTTC.

This clonotype has more than one count but fewer than ten. V and J are TRBV20-1 and TRBJ2-7; D uncertain. V dropped 0 bases and J dropped 3 bases, with 12 bases sitting between them. The germline V gene encodes CDR1 DFQATT and CDR2 SNEGSKA (reference sequence). There are 14 residues in the CDR3. The CDR3 DNA reads TGCAGTGCTAGAGATCGGGTCACGGGCTACGAGCAGTACTTC. This sequence encodes CSARDRVTGYEQYF.

The chain combines TRBV11-2 with TRBJ2-5; D is undetermined. The DNA end is a closer match to TRBJ2-7, so the J assignment may be wrong. Germline V gene data show CDR1 as SGHAT and CDR2 as FQNNGV. The CDR3 runs 13 residues. The CDR3 region is CASSLALIYEQYF. The CDR3 nucleotides are TGTGCCAGCAGCTTGGCACTGATCTACGAGCAGTACTTC.

This clonotype was counted between two and nine times. This chain connects TRBV7-9 to TRBJ2-7; 10 bases are shared with TRBD1. Judging by the DNA end, TRBJ2-5 fits better; the J call may be wrong. The CDR3 has 12 residues. Germline V gives CDR1 SEHNR, CDR2 FQNEAQ (reference sequence). The CDR3: CAIGTGVETQYF. CDR3 nucleotides: TGTGCCATCGGGACAGGGGTAGAGACCCAGTACTTC.

The chain recombines TRBV11-2 with TRBJ1-4, with TRBD1 as a possible D gene (6 bases). The V gene's germline CDR1 is SGHAT and CDR2 FQNNGV. This CDR3 spans 15 amino acids. The V end lost 0 bases, the J end lost 6 bases, and 11 bases lay between the germline ends. CDR3: CASSLEAGVYEKLFF. CDR3 in DNA: TGTGCCAGCAGCTTAGAGGCAGGGGTCTATGAAAAACTGTTTTTT.

This sequence joins TRBV5-1 and TRBJ2-7, with 7 nucleotides matching TRBD1. From germline, CDR1 is SGHRS and CDR2 YFSETQ. The CDR3 extends over 15 amino acids. The V segment lost 2 bases and the J segment 2 bases; nucleotides outside the gene matches: 7. Here the CDR3 DNA reads TGCGCCAGCAGCTTCACCCTTGGGACAGCCTACGAGCAGTACTTC. As protein: CASSFTLGTAYEQYF. The complete variable domain, with remaining parts taken from reference TRBV5-1 and TRBJ2-7, reads KAGVTQTPRYLIKTRGQQVTLSCSPISGHRSVSWYQQTPGQGLQFLFEYFSETQRNKGNFPGRFSGRQFSNSRSEMNVSTLELGDSALYLCASSFTLGTAYEQYFGPGTRLTVT.

This clonotype was detected only once. The chain is built from TRBV4-1 and TRBJ1-5; D uncertain. V was cut by 1 base and J by 5 bases, with 12 bases left in between. Germline-derived CDR1 and CDR2 are MGHRA and YSYEKL. CDR3 length: 15 residues. The chain's CDR3 is CASSQGSAGDQPQHF. The CDR3 DNA is TGCGCCAGCAGCCAAGGGTCGGCAGGAGATCAGCCCCAGCATTTT.

This clonotype was seen only a few times. The V gene is TRBV5-1, the J gene TRBJ2-3; D is unclear. V gave up 4 bases and J gave up 0 bases, with 6 bases separating them. The CDR3 loop spans 13 amino acids. Looked up from germline, CDR1 is SGHRS and CDR2 is YFSETQ. CDR3 loop: CASSKTSTDTQYF. The DNA for the CDR3 is TGCGCCAGCAGCAAAACTAGCACAGATACGCAGTATTTT.

The chain has TRBV6-2 or TRBV6-3 and TRBJ2-7; tentatively, D is TRBD1 or TRBD2 (5 bases each). Trimming pared 7 bases from V and 5 bases from J, leaving 12 bases between. From germline, CDR1 is MNHEY and CDR2 SVGEGT. The CDR3 is 12 residues long. CDR3 sequence reads: CASNGAPDEQYF. CDR3 bases: TGTGCCAGCAACGGGGCCCCTGACGAGCAGTACTTC.

This clonotype is labeled as medium-sized. A clone one base away is much larger, so this may be a read error. V and J are TRBV15 and TRBJ2-5, with D perhaps assigned TRBD1 or TRBD2 (6 bases each). Per germline, CDR1 LNHNV and CDR2 YYDKDF (reference sequence). Trimming took 0 bases from V and 11 from J, leaving 25 bases between them. The CDR3 contains 17 residues. As DNA, the CDR3 is TGTGCCACCAGCAGAGATATGGGGGGCCTAGCGTCCGATGAGCAGTACTTC. As protein: CATSRDMGGLASDEQYF.

The chain links TRBV10-2 to TRBJ2-1; 8 bases fit TRBD1. There are 15 residues in the CDR3. V trimming: 7 bases; J trimming: 5 bases; junction bases outside the gene matches: 10. In germline, CDR1 is WSHSY, CDR2 SAAADI. CDR3 coding DNA: TGCGCCAGCAAACAACCCCGGACAGGGAACAATGAGCAGTTCTTC. This translates into CASKQPRTGNNEQFF.

CDR3 amino acids: CASSGRQGAGELFF. The DNA of the CDR3 is TGTGCCAGCAGTGGCCGACAGGGTGCCGGGGAGCTGTTTTTT. The J gene is TRBJ2-2, the V gene TRBV12-3 or TRBV12-4; 7 bases are shared with TRBD1. V gave up 5 bases and J gave up 6 bases; unmatched junction bases: 6. The CDR3 is 14 residues long.

The chain employs TRBV30 and TRBJ2-2; 7 bases are shared with TRBD2. Per the germline V gene, CDR1 is GTSNPN and CDR2 is SVGIG (reference sequence). This CDR3 is built from 15 residues. J gave up 0 bases and V 4 bases, and 5 bases lay outside the gene matches. DNA for the CDR3: TGTGCCTGGAACGTTCGGGGGGCGAACACCGGGGAGCTGTTTTTT. Amino acid sequence: CAWNVRGANTGELFF. Together with reference TRBV30 and TRBJ2-2, the CDR3 gives the full variable domain: SQTIHQWPATLVQPVGSPLSLECTVEGTSNPNLYWYRQAAGRGLQLLFYSVGIGQISSEVPQNLSASRPQDRQFILSSKKLLLSDSGFYLCAWNVRGANTGELFFGEGSRLTVL.

The CDR3 DNA is TGTGCCAGCAGGACCTACACTGGCTACACCTTC. This sequence encodes CASRTYTGYTF. The rearrangement joins TRBV6-2 or TRBV6-3 to TRBJ1-2; D is unclear. Trimming removed 6 bases at V and 7 bases at J, with 9 bases between. Germline V gene sequence: CDR1 MNHEY, CDR2 SVGEGT. The CDR3 spans 11 residues.

The chain joins TRBV12-3 or TRBV12-4 to TRBJ2-4, with D unclear. Judging by the DNA end, TRBJ2-7 fits better; the J call may be wrong. The CDR3 covers 14 residues. CDR3: CASSLASRIYEQYF. The CDR3 coding sequence is TGTGCCAGCAGCTTGGCCAGCAGGATTTACGAGCAGTACTTC.

This clonotype was observed at least ten times. The genes are TRBV10-1 and TRBJ2-1; D gene unclear. Germline CDR1 reads WNHNN; CDR2 reads SYGVQD (reference sequence). The CDR3 loop spans 15 amino acids. Trimming cost V 2 bases and J 0 bases, with 8 bases left between them. The CDR3 region has the DNA TGCGCCAGCAGTGAGGACTCTAGCTCCTACAATGAGCAGTTCTTC. Its translation is CASSEDSSSYNEQFF.

The V gene is TRBV7-9, the J gene TRBJ1-2; D unresolved. Deletions cut 6 bases from V and 1 base from J, with 12 bases between. The length of the CDR3 is 14 residues. The V gene's germline CDR1 is SEHNR and CDR2 FQNEAQ (reference sequence). CDR3 in amino acids: CASSPTEINYGYTF. CDR3 DNA: TGTGCCAGCAGTCCCACCGAGATTAACTATGGCTACACCTTC.

The genes are TRBV20-1 and TRBJ2-7; 7 nucleotides agree with TRBD2. From germline, CDR1 is DFQATT and CDR2 SNEGSKA (reference sequence). V dropped 0 bases and J dropped 10; count of bases not matched to a gene: 9. CDR3 length: 13 residues. CDR3 coding DNA: TGCAGTGCTAGAGAGTTTGGGGGGGGAGTTCAGTACTTC. Residues: CSAREFGGGVQYF.